This T cell receptor beta chain was captured by sequencing in a study of T-cell memory formation after mild COVID-19 (dated by TCRdb to the early 2020s). About the investigation overall: TCR sequence clusters from the two donors were largely donor specific. Two young, previously healthy adult volunteers made up the cohort, one male and one female. In a couple of donors, T-cell clones that expanded and contracted after mild COVID-19 were followed by sequencing TCRalpha and TCRbeta repertoires longitudinally.

Comment on this clonotype: The antigen it binds to is not known. Base qualities are not recorded, but no much larger clone differs from it by a single base.

Study-level results and caveats: Some responding clones were detected in pre-infection memory, which suggested that pre-existing cross-reactive memory T cells had joined the SARS-CoV-2 response. Contracting CD4+ clones were found mainly in CM and EM memory subsets, while CD8+ clones were enriched in EMRA. The study included only a couple of mild cases, and larger cohorts that include severe cases with pre-infection samples were judged to be necessary. Clones that contracted from day 15 to 85 showed balanced CD4/CD8 phenotypes, whereas a second wave of clones that expanded from day 15 to 37 leaned towards CD4+. Whether the second-wave clones peaking on day 37 were SARS-CoV-2 specific was not confirmed.

Ficoll-Paque density gradient centrifugation was the method used to isolate PBMCs. V loses 5 bases at its end and J loses 0 bases; junction bases beyond the gene matches: 4. The CDR3, from cysteine to phenylalanine, totals 15 residues. The CDR3 DNA has 45 bases and is translated from base 1. The germline V gene provides CDR1 SGHTA and CDR2 FQGTGA. The instrument given in TCRdb is Illumina NovaSeq 6000. Using 5'RACE with constant-segment primers, TCRalpha and TCRbeta cDNA libraries were constructed, with sample barcodes and unique molecular identifiers added in the process. Trizol reagent was used to extract RNA from every sample. Libraries were amplified in two PCR steps, with a second sample barcode and Illumina TruSeq adapters added in the second step. Sequencing of the libraries was done on an Illumina NovaSeq, producing 2 x 150 bp paired-end reads. Turning to the authors' computational methods: Demultiplexing of reads and collapsing into UMI-guided consensus sequences were performed with migec v1.2.7. With mixcr v2.1.11, UMI consensuses were aligned to TRA and TRB V and J templates and assembled into clonotypes. A clonotype was counted as expanded or contracted only if both edgeR and NoisET called the change significant, with noise models trained on biological replicates. For edgeR calls, a false discovery rate-adjusted p below 0.01 and a log2 fold-change threshold of 1 were applied. PCA with hierarchical clustering of max-normalized trajectories of the 1000 most abundant clonotypes was used as exploratory dynamics analysis. Separately sequenced CD4+ and CD8+ repertoires were used to assign the CD4 or CD8 phenotype of responding clones. The public reads were run again by TCRdb, first through fastp at Q25 and then through MiXCR, and only productive beta chains were kept. Each entry is one CDR3 protein sequence, shown with its most common DNA and genes. These V and J calls are TCRdb output, not the study's own analysis. Recorded for this sample are about 250,000 distinct CDR3 sequences; approximately 15% of them occurred a single time. 2.1% of the sample is held by the ten biggest clonotypes.

The sequence was obtained from an adult woman who had mild COVID-19 (a few samples of this study predate the infection). The sample titles of this study are shuffled in the database, so cell type and time point are left out; the donor was told from shared clones. Sequencing input: PBMCs or a T cell subset sorted from them (not recorded which). The V and J segments used are TRBV7-3 and TRBJ2-1, with TRBD1 matching 7 junction bases. The DNA sequence follows: TGTGCCAGCAGCGAGGGACAGAGCTCCTACAATGAGCAGTTCTTC. This codes for CASSEGQSSYNEQFF.